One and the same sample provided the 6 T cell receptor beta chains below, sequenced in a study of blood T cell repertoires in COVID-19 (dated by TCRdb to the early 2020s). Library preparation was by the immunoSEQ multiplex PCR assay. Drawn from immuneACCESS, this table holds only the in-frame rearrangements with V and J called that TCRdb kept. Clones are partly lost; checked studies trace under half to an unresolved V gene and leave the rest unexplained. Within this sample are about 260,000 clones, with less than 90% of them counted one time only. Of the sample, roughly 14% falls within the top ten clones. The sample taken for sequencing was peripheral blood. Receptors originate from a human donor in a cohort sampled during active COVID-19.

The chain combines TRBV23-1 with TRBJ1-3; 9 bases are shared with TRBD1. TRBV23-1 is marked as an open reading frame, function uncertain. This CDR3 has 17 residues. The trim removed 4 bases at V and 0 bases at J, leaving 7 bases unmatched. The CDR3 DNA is TGCGCCAGCAGTCGGCGGACAGGGGCGAGCTCTGGAAACACCATATATTTT. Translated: CASSRRTGASSGNTIYF.

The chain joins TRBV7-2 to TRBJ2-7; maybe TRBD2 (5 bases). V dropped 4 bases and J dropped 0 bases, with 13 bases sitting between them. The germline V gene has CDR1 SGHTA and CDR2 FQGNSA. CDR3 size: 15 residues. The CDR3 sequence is CASSYVKDFSYEQYF. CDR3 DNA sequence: TGTGCCAGCAGCTACGTGAAGGACTTCTCCTACGAGCAGTACTTC.

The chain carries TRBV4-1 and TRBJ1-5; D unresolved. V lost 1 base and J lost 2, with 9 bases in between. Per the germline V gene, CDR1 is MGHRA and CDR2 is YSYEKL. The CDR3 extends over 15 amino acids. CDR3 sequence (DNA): TGCGCCAGCAGCCAAGTCGAGTTCGGCAATCAGCCCCAGCATTTT. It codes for CASSQVEFGNQPQHF.

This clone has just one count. The CDR3 region is CASSRNPRTVDYEQYF. The CDR3, as DNA: TGTGCCAGCAGCCGAAACCCCAGGACAGTAGACTACGAGCAGTACTTC. The chain has TRBV27 and TRBJ2-7, with D possibly TRBD1 on 6 matching bases. This CDR3 has 16 residues. The germline gives CDR1 MNHEY, CDR2 SMNVEV (reference sequence). The germline V and J ends were trimmed by 6 bases and 3 bases, with 21 bases remaining between them.

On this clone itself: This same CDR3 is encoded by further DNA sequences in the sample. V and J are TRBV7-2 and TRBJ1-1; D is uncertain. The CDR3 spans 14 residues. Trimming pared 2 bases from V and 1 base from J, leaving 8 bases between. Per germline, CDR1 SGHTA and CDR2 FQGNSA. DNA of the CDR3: TGTGCCAGCAGCTTATTGTCAGGGAACACTGAAGCTTTCTTT. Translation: CASSLLSGNTEAFF. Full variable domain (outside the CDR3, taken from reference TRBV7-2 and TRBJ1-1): GAGVSQSPSNKVTEKGKDVELRCDPISGHTALYWYRQSLGQGLEFLIYFQGNSAPDKSGLPSDRFSAERTGGSVSTLTIQRTQQEDSAVYLCASSLLSGNTEAFFGQGTRLTVV.

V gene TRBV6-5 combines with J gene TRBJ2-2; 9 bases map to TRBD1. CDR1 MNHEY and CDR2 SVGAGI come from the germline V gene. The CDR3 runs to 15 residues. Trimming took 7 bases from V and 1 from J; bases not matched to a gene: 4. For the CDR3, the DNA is TGTGCCAGCACTTCGGACAGGGGGAACACCGGGGAGCTGTTTTTT. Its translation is CASTSDRGNTGELFF.